A selection of T cell receptor beta chains follows, all from one sample in a study of T cells after yellow fever vaccination. TCRdb used MiXCR to reprocess the 5' RACE reads, holding one entry per CDR3 protein. The sample carries some 500,000 distinct CDR3 sequences, 13% recorded once. The sample here was PBMCs, taken on the day of the yellow fever booster vaccination. The receptors derive from a young man who received the YFV17D yellow fever vaccine. CDR3s include the opening cysteine and the closing phenylalanine or tryptophan. The order of the fields is J gene, D gene, clone size, V gene, CDR3 DNA, CDR3 protein. A D gene is named only where the DNA matches it firmly. Rows give clone size only sometimes, using once, few, many, or a class for an expanded clone.

j_call: TRBJ2-5; d_call: NA; clone_size: NA; v_call: TRBV6-5; cdr3_nt: TGTGCCAGCAGTTACTCGGGGACGTCTCGTGGGGAGACCCAGTACTTC; cdr3_aa: CASSYSGTSRGETQYF
j_call: TRBJ2-3; d_call: NA; clone_size: NA; v_call: TRBV6-1; cdr3_nt: TGTGCCAGCAGTGAATCTGTCGGGGGTGAGCAGTATTTT; cdr3_aa: CASSESVGGEQYF
j_call: TRBJ2-3; d_call: NA; clone_size: many; v_call: TRBV29-1; cdr3_nt: TGCAGCGTTGTGAGGGACACAGATACGCAGTATTTT; cdr3_aa: CSVVRDTDTQYF
j_call: TRBJ2-1; d_call: TRBD2; clone_size: medium-sized; v_call: TRBV2; cdr3_nt: TGTGCCAGCACTTCGGGACTAGCGGGAGGACCTAACAATGAGCAGTTCTTC; cdr3_aa: CASTSGLAGGPNNEQFF
j_call: TRBJ2-7; d_call: NA; clone_size: NA; v_call: TRBV4-2; cdr3_nt: TGTGCCAGCAGCCAAGGTCAAAGGGACGAGCAGTACTTC; cdr3_aa: CASSQGQRDEQYF
j_call: TRBJ1-2; d_call: NA; clone_size: NA; v_call: TRBV20-1; cdr3_nt: TGCAGTGCTACCACCGGGACGGTTGGCTATGGCTACACCTTC; cdr3_aa: CSATTGTVGYGYTF
j_call: TRBJ2-1; d_call: TRBD2; clone_size: NA; v_call: TRBV28; cdr3_nt: TGTGCCAGCAGTTCCCGGCTATCGGGGGGAAACAATGAGCAGTTCTTC; cdr3_aa: CASSSRLSGGNNEQFF
j_call: TRBJ1-2; d_call: NA; clone_size: few; v_call: TRBV4-2; cdr3_nt: TGTGCCAGCAGCCAAGACAGGGCAAATGGCTACACCTTC; cdr3_aa: CASSQDRANGYTF
j_call: TRBJ1-1; d_call: NA; clone_size: few; v_call: TRBV19; cdr3_nt: TGTGCCAGTACGATAATCTCGGGGGCTGAAGCTTTCTTT; cdr3_aa: CASTIISGAEAFF
j_call: TRBJ2-3; d_call: NA; clone_size: few; v_call: TRBV27; cdr3_nt: TGTGCCAGCAGGATCACCCTCACAGATACGCAGTATTTT; cdr3_aa: CASRITLTDTQYF
j_call: TRBJ2-7; d_call: NA; clone_size: many; v_call: TRBV4-3; cdr3_nt: TGCGCCAGCAGCCAAGTTGCTGCAGGGAACTCCTACGAGCAGTACTTC; cdr3_aa: CASSQVAAGNSYEQYF
j_call: TRBJ2-3; d_call: NA; clone_size: few; v_call: TRBV5-1; cdr3_nt: TGCGCCAGCAACGAGGGGGATTCCACAGATACGCAGTATTTT; cdr3_aa: CASNEGDSTDTQYF
j_call: TRBJ2-1; d_call: TRBD2; clone_size: few; v_call: TRBV11-2; cdr3_nt: TGTGCCAGCAGCACACAGCGGGAGGGCCCACGTGGTGAGCAGTTCTTC; cdr3_aa: CASSTQREGPRGEQFF
j_call: TRBJ2-3; d_call: TRBD2; clone_size: NA; v_call: TRBV20-1; cdr3_nt: TGCAGTGCCCGATTAGCGGGACAAGATACGCAGTATTTT; cdr3_aa: CSARLAGQDTQYF
j_call: TRBJ2-7; d_call: NA; clone_size: NA; v_call: TRBV20-1; cdr3_nt: TGCAGTGCTAGAGATGAAAAGCGTCTACCCTACGAGCAGTACTTC; cdr3_aa: CSARDEKRLPYEQYF
j_call: TRBJ2-3; d_call: TRBD1; clone_size: NA; v_call: TRBV29-1; cdr3_nt: TGCGCACTGACAGGGAGAAGCACAGATACGCAGTATTTT; cdr3_aa: CALTGRSTDTQYF
j_call: TRBJ2-1; d_call: TRBD2; clone_size: NA; v_call: TRBV11-2; cdr3_nt: TGTGCCAGCAGCTTAGTGGGGTTAGGGGTGACTAGCGGGACCTTTAATGAGCAGTTCTTC; cdr3_aa: CASSLVGLGVTSGTFNEQFF
j_call: TRBJ2-1; d_call: NA; clone_size: NA; v_call: TRBV20-1; cdr3_nt: TGCAGTGCTAGGGCCACTAGAGGAGGGCACAATGAGCAGTTCTTC; cdr3_aa: CSARATRGGHNEQFF
j_call: TRBJ2-3; d_call: TRBD2; clone_size: once; v_call: TRBV11-1; cdr3_nt: TGTGCCAGCAGCTCGATAGCGGGAATTATCGTTAGCACAGATACGCAGTATTTT; cdr3_aa: CASSSIAGIIVSTDTQYF
j_call: TRBJ2-5; d_call: TRBD2; clone_size: few; v_call: TRBV23-1; cdr3_nt: TGCGCCAGCAGTCAAGGACTAGCGGGACGACAAGAGACCCAGTACTTC; cdr3_aa: CASSQGLAGRQETQYF
j_call: TRBJ2-1; d_call: TRBD2; clone_size: NA; v_call: TRBV20-1; cdr3_nt: TGCAGTGCTAGAGATCAGACTAGCGGAGGGCACAATGAGCAGTTCTTC; cdr3_aa: CSARDQTSGGHNEQFF
j_call: TRBJ2-7; d_call: NA; clone_size: many; v_call: TRBV20-1; cdr3_nt: TGCAGTGCTAGAGATCAGGGCTACGAGCAGTACTTC; cdr3_aa: CSARDQGYEQYF
j_call: TRBJ1-4; d_call: NA; clone_size: few; v_call: TRBV7-9; cdr3_nt: TGTGCCAGCAGTCCTCTCTTCGTACGGGATGAAAAACTGTTTTTT; cdr3_aa: CASSPLFVRDEKLFF
j_call: TRBJ2-1; d_call: TRBD2; clone_size: NA; v_call: TRBV7-8; cdr3_nt: TGTGCCAGCAGCAAAAGTAGCGGGAGAGCCAATGAGCAGTTCTTC; cdr3_aa: CASSKSSGRANEQFF
j_call: TRBJ2-3; d_call: NA; clone_size: NA; v_call: TRBV4-3; cdr3_nt: TGCGCCAGCAGCCTACATAGGGGGGCGCAGTATTTT; cdr3_aa: CASSLHRGAQYF
j_call: TRBJ2-1; d_call: TRBD2; clone_size: NA; v_call: TRBV18; cdr3_nt: TGTGCCAGCTCACCAGCGGGAGGGCCTCTTGAGCAGTTCTTC; cdr3_aa: CASSPAGGPLEQFF